Given below is one T cell receptor (beta chain) in context. Its antigen remains unidentified. Base qualities are not provided; no much larger clone lies one nucleotide away. Its CDR3 holds 15 amino acids, cysteine through phenylalanine. The kept DNA is CDR3 alone, 45 bases in frame from the first base. V lost 8 bases and J lost 4 bases, and the count of bases not matched to a germline gene is 6. For CDR1 and CDR2, the germline V gene lists KGHSH and LQKENI. The cohort comprised around 700 healthy bone marrow donors. All cohort members were sampled while nominally healthy, although unrecorded immune exposures were likely present. The donor tested CMV seronegative, placing the donor among the approximately 400 seronegative members of the cohort. Each donor provided a peripheral blood sample, and peripheral blood mononuclear cells were used for TCR beta sequencing. Genomic DNA was extracted from the blood cell samples with the Qiagen DNeasy Blood Extraction Kit.

This record belongs to a study of cytomegalovirus exposure and HLA in healthy donors (dated by TCRdb to between 2016 and 2019). General notes on the study: An earlier analysis of more than 550 of the donors reported 276 Gb of sequence data and around 120 million unique TCR beta sequences obtained from around 170 million T cells. A separate validation cohort of some 130 different subjects was used in addition to the approximately 700-subject first cohort. A later genetic analysis took genome-wide SNP genotypes for about 65% of the 666 donors and used that subset as a discovery cohort. Donor age, sex, ethnicity and CMV serostatus were collected together with the repertoire data. Because of strong linkage in the cohort, roughly five DR-DQ haplotypes were treated as single units for association and clustering. The genetic ancestry cluster associated with self-reported Caucasian donors included 81% of the approximately 430 genotyped donors. Typing coverage varied by locus: about 629-630 donors for A, B, C, DRB1 and DQB1; under 550 for DQA1; 606 for DPA1; approximately 470 for DPB1. In a later analysis, previously published TCR beta repertoires from 550 to 700 donors were re-analyzed and high-resolution HLA genotyping was added so that TCR occurrence patterns could be studied. Among some 400 genotyped donors of the cohort, an average of about 240,000 unique TCR beta nucleotide sequences was sequenced per donor, of which roughly 17% were non-productive. Class I and class II HLA loci were covered by the typing at four-digit resolution. An earlier analysis of around 640 of the donors used high-throughput TCR beta sequencing to judge whether each TCR beta V gene segment behaved as functional or pseudogenic. To predict cytomegalovirus infection status, the study brought together high-throughput TCR immunosequencing, statistical association of individual TCRs with disease status, and machine learning. Rather than using new phenotypic data, the later analysis identified candidate immune exposures from TCR beta sequences and from how often those sequences occurred across donors. Approximately 300 gigabases of sequencing data and 75 million to 85 million unique TCR sequences made up an early release that covered about 640 HLA-typed donors. All discovery cohort repertoires had been generated using a single sequencing platform. The study was designed to test whether signatures of past pathogen exposure could be identified by cataloging public T cell receptors. The study profiled the T cell repertoires of fewer than 850 subjects by immunosequencing and related them to cytomegalovirus serostatus.

Library preparation was by the immunoSEQ multiplex PCR assay. A mixture of 60 forward primers for TCR Vbeta segments and 13 reverse primers for TCR Jbeta segments was used in the multiplex PCR. Amplification of the CDR3 region of rearranged TCR beta genes was performed with a multiplex PCR assay on genomic DNA. Amplified TCR beta libraries were sequenced as 87-base-pair reads on the Illumina HiSeq System. Processing in the source paper ran as follows. Across the 600 to 700 repertoires, a later analysis counted approximately 83 million unique TCR beta chains, roughly 11 million of which were shared by at least two donors. A nearest-neighbor algorithm error-corrected the raw reads and collapsed the reads into unique sequences, merging closely related sequences to remove PCR and sequencing errors. CDR3 sequences were aligned to IMGT reference sequences to assign V, D and J gene segments. Each retained sequence needed at least a six-nucleotide match to both a V gene segment and a J gene segment. Rearrangements were called productive when the CDR3 lacked stop codons and stayed in frame with V and J; all others were non-productive. CDR3 was defined by IMGT convention, running from the second conserved V-encoded cysteine to the conserved J-encoded phenylalanine. Sequences without an unambiguous match to a single V gene segment were excluded from the earlier analysis of 450 to 750 of the donors. An earlier analysis of approximately 590 of the donors called V segments functional above 56.7% productive rearrangements and segregating when the between-donor standard deviation exceeded 5%. A statistical classification framework was built to diagnose cytomegalovirus status from the catalog of TCR beta chain sequences. In a later analysis, V and J genes were assigned by comparing TCR nucleotide sequences against IMGT/GENE-DB human TR gene sequences. The TCRdist pipeline was used in a later analysis to assign CDR3 sequences and most-parsimonious VDJ recombination scenarios. In a later analysis, each TCR beta chain was defined by its CDR3 amino acid sequence together with its V-gene family, and reads without a unique V-gene family were excluded. To address suspected cross-contamination and a sequencing artifact, a later analysis removed 592 highly shared, low-generation-probability nucleotide sequences. In a later analysis, a clonal expansion index was calculated for each public chain from normalized within-repertoire ranks of inferred template counts. Generation probabilities in a later analysis came from a VDJ recombination model fitted to out-of-frame rearrangements, and those results were checked against IGoR. Hypergeometric tests were used in a later analysis to score TCR-TCR, TCR-HLA and TCR-CMV co-occurrence, with a repertoire-size bias correction applied to the TCR pairs. A later analysis estimated false discovery rates by permuting HLA or CMV assignments 20 times. A later analysis grouped co-occurring TCRs with DBSCAN, adding TCRdist sequence similarity when clustering within HLA-allele-positive subsets. Repertoires with fewer than 30,000 or more than 120,000 public chains, plus five repertoires with anomalous nucleotide sharing, were excluded from co-occurrence clustering. The table comes from immuneACCESS by way of TCRdb, which keeps in-frame sequences with V and J called. Part of the clones is missing from these tables; in studies checked, under half for an unresolved V gene and the rest for unknown reasons. V, J and clone size derive from that table, while D and trimming were established from the DNA sequence. The sample yields fewer than 250,000 clones; over 65% were counted once. The ten largest clones capture under 0.8% of the sample.

The full study reports these points: A later analysis reported that several top co-occurrence clusters appeared linked to parvovirus B19, influenza, CMV and Epstein-Barr virus. The cohort was sequenced for TCR beta chains only, and without alpha or paired-chain data the features that could be detected were limited. The study gave a list of about 170 TCR beta chains associated with cytomegalovirus. CMV serostatus was the only immune exposure information available for the cohort. An association between a missense DCLRE1C variant and V-gene and J-gene trimming of TCR beta chains was found in a later genetic analysis and replicated in an independent cohort. Broadly in line with IMGT annotations, most TCR beta V segments showed up in productive rearrangements about 87% or about 30% of the time in an earlier analysis of around 550 of the donors. In a later analysis, the rate of TCR association differed among HLA loci, with DRB1 alleles having the most associated TCRs and HLA-C alleles having the fewest. A group of highly shared sequence variants was considered likely to be a technical artifact of the sequencing pipeline. In a later genetic analysis, fewer N-insertions in productive TCRs were reported among donors in an Asian-associated ancestry cluster than the 666-donor mean. A later analysis associated 17,000 or so TCR beta sequences with specific HLA alleles at a false discovery rate of 0.05. The classifier was reported to diagnose cytomegalovirus status with high specificity and sensitivity in both the original and validation cohorts. While some public TCRs were present in many individuals, most TCR sequences turned up only very rarely across donors. A further reported finding was that TCR beta sequences accurately predicted the HLA-A and HLA-B alleles for most subjects in the first cohort. Because HLA typing was unavailable for some donors at each locus, only the typed subset was used in association tests. The presence/absence analyses assumed that sequencing depth was roughly uniform across donors, and that assumption may not be true. Because counts were too low, around 17 rarely observed V segments, including chromosome 9 orphons, were left out of the earlier analysis of 587 of the donors. The authors suggested that the approach could potentially be generalized to other disease states and immunological phenotypes. A later analysis found that most CMV-associated TCR beta chains appeared HLA-restricted, with HLA associations seemingly driven largely by CMV exposure. Some IMGT-functional V segments, including TRBV6-2 and TRBV6-3, could not be told apart with the 87-base-pair reads, so those segments were excluded. Assigning TCR associations to individual alleles was difficult when HLA alleles, especially DR and DQ, strongly co-occurred. A later analysis found that HLA-associated TCR beta chains were more clonally expanded and had lower generation probabilities than equally common non-associated chains. Linkage disequilibrium might explain the correlated functional status among segregating V segments, but an unknown experimental factor could not be excluded. In vitro tests confirmed that a few of the cytomegalovirus-associated TCR beta chains recognize cytomegalovirus antigens.

The sequencing sample was made of PBMCs. The TCR originated in a man younger than 35 in good health and CMV-seronegative. The V and J genes are TRBV18 and TRBJ2-2, with 11 bases matching TRBD2. This receptor carries the CDR3 CASPVAGGPTGELFF. The nucleotides read TGTGCCAGCCCGGTAGCGGGAGGGCCCACCGGGGAGCTGTTTTTT. Supplemented by the reference TRBV18 and TRBJ2-2 proteins around the CDR3, the complete variable domain is NAGVMQNPRHLVRRRGQEARLRCSPMKGHSHVYWYRQLPEEGLKFMVYLQKENIIDESGMPKERFSAEFPKEGPSILRIQQVVRGDSAAYFCASPVAGGPTGELFFGEGSRLTVL.